The present entry profiles one TCR beta chain with its context. This clonotype was seen repeatedly, ten times or more. Its antigen is not yet known. Nothing much larger sits one base from this clone, and base qualities are not available. The ophthalmopathy patients had moderately to severely active disease, with a Clinical Activity Score of 3 or higher, a NOSPECS grade of 4 or higher, and a disease duration of less than 3 months. Patients with other autoimmune diseases, uncontrolled infections, pregnancy or lactation were excluded from the study. Clinical symptoms, serum thyroxine, TRAb, thyroid ultrasound and orbital computed tomography formed the basis of the diagnosis. PBMCs were isolated from approximately 10 ml of fresh peripheral blood by Ficoll-Paque density gradient centrifugation. Trizol reagent was used to extract the total RNA, and its quality was then checked on an Agilent 2100 Bioanalyzer.

The sample comes from a study of Graves' ophthalmopathy and Graves' hyperthyroidism (dated by TCRdb to 2016 to 2019). Looking at the study overall: Peripheral blood was collected before any treatment was given, at the time of initial diagnosis. The study used signatures of the TCR beta repertoire to tell Graves' ophthalmopathy apart from Graves' hyperthyroidism and to predict which patients would progress to ophthalmopathy. In total, 135 blood samples were TCR-sequenced: under 45 ophthalmopathy, roughly 77 hyperthyroidism and some 17 hyperthyroidism-to-ophthalmopathy patients. A discovery set of 100 or so patients (around 44 ophthalmopathy, about 59 stable hyperthyroidism) was enrolled to explore V-J signatures distinguishing ophthalmopathy from hyperthyroidism. The independent validation cohort included 18 to 20 hyperthyroidism patients plus 17 patients who later progressed from hyperthyroidism to ophthalmopathy. T-cell repertoires of thyroid tissue and blood were compared in six hyperthyroidism patients. After sampling, hyperthyroidism patients received methimazole starting at 30 mg daily, and ophthalmopathy patients received high-dose intravenous methylprednisolone.

For repertoire sequencing, TCR beta CDR3 regions were amplified from RNA transcripts. A first-round RT-PCR used HTBI primers with the Qiagen OneStep RT-PCR kit, followed by a second-round multiplex PCR, size selection and purification. Libraries were sequenced on an Illumina HiSeq2000 using paired-end 100 bp reads. As for the authors' bioinformatics: SOAPnuke was used to process the reads, throwing out any read that had adapters, had uncalled bases, had a mean Phred below 15, or lacked an exact constant-primer or identifier match. COPE v1.2.5 was used to merge high-quality paired reads. Each unique nucleotide sequence was defined as a clonotype, and clonotypes were aligned to IMGT TRB V, D and J references with MiTCR v1.1. The analysis was limited to V-J combinations with a frequency above 0.0001, which together covered more than 99% of repertoires. A TCR clonal expansion and chaos score per V-J combination was defined as the ratio of F50 clonal expansion to chaos observed in the TCRdist matrix. Welch's t-statistics and random forest were used to reduce features to 13 V-J combinations, which were fed into a naive Bayes classifier. Thyroid-blood repertoire similarity was quantified with the Morisita-Horn index. Clones were called with MiXCR by TCRdb after fastp trimmed the public reads at Q25, and only in-frame beta chains were retained. Here each entry gathers all rows of one CDR3 protein and keeps the most common genes and DNA. These V and J calls rely on TCRdb rather than the paper's analysis. A total of about 740,000 distinct CDR3 sequences appear in this sample, roughly two fifths of them only once. About 40% of the sample is held by the ten biggest clonotypes.

Findings and caveats that apply to the study as a whole: Sample size was not statistically predetermined, and group allocation was not concealed from the investigators. In validation, the model predicted ophthalmopathy progression with about 70% sensitivity and roughly 72% specificity; some 13 predicted patients were CT-confirmed with GO in a median of around 6 months. Most of the expanded thyroid clonotypes with a frequency above 0.001 were also detected in blood, and it was suggested that the thyroid immune response may be reflected by blood repertoires. In cross-validation, the 13-signature model distinguished ophthalmopathy from stable hyperthyroidism with about 90% sensitivity and about 84% specificity, and in the test set the corresponding values were approximately 80% and 68%.

The sequence was obtained from an adult man with Graves' ophthalmopathy. The sequenced sample consisted of peripheral blood.

In nucleotide form, the sequence is TGCAGCGTGCCCGGGACCTATGGCTACACCTTC. Protein translation: CSVPGTYGYTF. This receptor chain uses TRBV29-1 and TRBJ1-2; the D region possibly corresponds to TRBD1 (5 bases align). Taken from the germline V gene, the CDR1 and CDR2 loops are SQVTM and ANQGSEA. V is shortened by 6 bases, J by 4 bases, and the region joining them spans 9 bases. Its CDR3 holds 11 amino acids, cysteine through phenylalanine. The DNA shown is the 33-base CDR3, in frame from base 1.